A selection of T cell receptor beta chains follows, all from one sample in a study of T cell responses to AZD1222 COVID-19 vaccine. Clones were read by immunoSEQ multiplex PCR, and TCRdb kept only the in-frame ones, dropping some. The repertoire holds tens of thousands of clones, with about 88% as singletons. The material sequenced was peripheral blood, taken on day 0 of AZD1222 vaccination. The source of these receptors is an adult in good health. Each CDR3 is given with its conserved first and last residue. Each record gives: CDR3 DNA, CDR3 protein, J gene, V gene, clone size, D gene. A D gene is named only where the DNA matches it firmly. Size tells how often a clone was seen (once, few, many) or the class of an expanded clone, and some rows leave it out.

cdr3_nt: TGTGCCAGCAGCCTCCCCGGACAGGGGGGCACAGATACGCAGTATTTT
cdr3_aa: CASSLPGQGGTDTQYF
j_call: TRBJ2-3
v_call: TRBV28
clone_size: .
d_call: TRBD1

cdr3_nt: TGTGCCAGCAGCTTAGGCAGGGGATATAGCAATCAGCCCCAGCATTTT
cdr3_aa: CASSLGRGYSNQPQHF
j_call: TRBJ1-5
v_call: TRBV7-8
clone_size: .
d_call: .

cdr3_nt: TGTGCCAGCAGCGGCCGGGGATACGGCTATGGCTACACCTTC
cdr3_aa: CASSGRGYGYGYTF
j_call: TRBJ1-2
v_call: TRBV9
clone_size: .
d_call: .

cdr3_nt: TGTGCCAGCAGTTACTCACTAGCGATCACAGATACGCAGTATTTT
cdr3_aa: CASSYSLAITDTQYF
j_call: TRBJ2-3
v_call: TRBV6-6
clone_size: .
d_call: TRBD2

cdr3_nt: TGTGCCATCCAAGTAGCGGGAGGAAATGAGCAGTTCTTC
cdr3_aa: CAIQVAGGNEQFF
j_call: TRBJ2-1
v_call: TRBV10-3
clone_size: once
d_call: TRBD2

cdr3_nt: TGTGCCAGTAGTATAGTATCTGGACAGGGGGGCACCGGGGAGCTGTTTTTT
cdr3_aa: CASSIVSGQGGTGELFF
j_call: TRBJ2-2
v_call: TRBV19
clone_size: .
d_call: TRBD1

cdr3_nt: TGTGCCAGCTCACCGACTAGCGGGAGTATAGAGACCCAGTACTTC
cdr3_aa: CASSPTSGSIETQYF
j_call: TRBJ2-5
v_call: TRBV18
clone_size: .
d_call: TRBD2

cdr3_nt: TGTGCCAGCAGTTACTCGACACAGATCAACAATGAGCAGTTCTTC
cdr3_aa: CASSYSTQINNEQFF
j_call: TRBJ2-1
v_call: TRBV6-5
clone_size: .
d_call: .

cdr3_nt: TGTGCCAGCAGCCCCTTTGGTGAGAACACCGGGGAGCTGTTTTTT
cdr3_aa: CASSPFGENTGELFF
j_call: TRBJ2-2
v_call: TRBV28
clone_size: .
d_call: .

cdr3_nt: TGTGCCAGTAGTATTCCCAGGGGAGGCTATGGCTACACCTTC
cdr3_aa: CASSIPRGGYGYTF
j_call: TRBJ1-2
v_call: TRBV19
clone_size: .
d_call: .

cdr3_nt: TGTGCCAGCAAAGGGACAGGAGACACAGATACGCAGTATTTT
cdr3_aa: CASKGTGDTDTQYF
j_call: TRBJ2-3
v_call: TRBV6-5
clone_size: .
d_call: TRBD1

cdr3_nt: TGTGCCAGCAGCCATACTAGTTCCCCCCAGTATTTT
cdr3_aa: CASSHTSSPQYF
j_call: TRBJ2-3
v_call: TRBV12-3/TRBV12-4
clone_size: .
d_call: .

cdr3_nt: TGTGCTAGTGGGAGACAGACAGAAGATAATTCACCCCTCCACTTT
cdr3_aa: CASGRQTEDNSPLHF
j_call: TRBJ1-6
v_call: TRBV12-5
clone_size: .
d_call: .

cdr3_nt: TGTGCCAGCAGGGGTAGATCGGTTGGCAATCAGCCCCAGCATTTT
cdr3_aa: CASRGRSVGNQPQHF
j_call: TRBJ1-5
v_call: TRBV28
clone_size: .
d_call: .

cdr3_nt: TGTGCCAGCAACCTACTGACAGGGGTCGACGAGCAGTACTTC
cdr3_aa: CASNLLTGVDEQYF
j_call: TRBJ2-7
v_call: TRBV5-8
clone_size: .
d_call: TRBD1

cdr3_nt: TGTGCCAGCAGCTTAGGTTTGAGCGGCCGTCAGAATGAGCAGTTCTTC
cdr3_aa: CASSLGLSGRQNEQFF
j_call: TRBJ2-1
v_call: TRBV7-8
clone_size: .
d_call: .

cdr3_nt: TGTGCCAGCAGTGCCGGGACAGGGGATCCTGGGGCCAACGTCCTGACTTTC
cdr3_aa: CASSAGTGDPGANVLTF
j_call: TRBJ2-6
v_call: TRBV6-1
clone_size: few
d_call: TRBD1

cdr3_nt: TGCGCCAGCAGCTTGGAGGGAGGGTGGGGAGAGACCCAGTACTTC
cdr3_aa: CASSLEGGWGETQYF
j_call: TRBJ2-5
v_call: TRBV5-1
clone_size: once
d_call: TRBD2

cdr3_nt: TGTGCCAGCAGCGAGGGGGGGAGGGACTACGAGCAGTACTTC
cdr3_aa: CASSEGGRDYEQYF
j_call: TRBJ2-7
v_call: TRBV6-5
clone_size: .
d_call: .

cdr3_nt: TGCGCCAGCAGCCATAAGGACGGCGACGGGGGAAATCAGCCCCAGCATTTT
cdr3_aa: CASSHKDGDGGNQPQHF
j_call: TRBJ1-5
v_call: TRBV4-1
clone_size: .
d_call: .

cdr3_nt: TGCAGCGCCGCAGGGGCTACACCTGGTACGCAGTATTTT
cdr3_aa: CSAAGATPGTQYF
j_call: TRBJ2-3
v_call: TRBV29-1
clone_size: .
d_call: .

cdr3_nt: TGTGCCAGCAGCCAAGATCTGACTAGCGGATTCTACGAGCAGTACTTC
cdr3_aa: CASSQDLTSGFYEQYF
j_call: TRBJ2-7
v_call: TRBV3-1/TRBV3-2
clone_size: few
d_call: TRBD2

cdr3_nt: TGTGCCAGCAGTGATGGTAATTCACCCCTCCACTTT
cdr3_aa: CASSDGNSPLHF
j_call: TRBJ1-6
v_call: TRBV2
clone_size: .
d_call: .

cdr3_nt: TGTGCCAGCAGCACAGGTGGCGGAAACACCATATATTTT
cdr3_aa: CASSTGGGNTIYF
j_call: TRBJ1-3
v_call: TRBV12-3/TRBV12-4
clone_size: .
d_call: .

cdr3_nt: TGTGCCTGGAGTTGGAATTACGAGCAGTACTTC
cdr3_aa: CAWSWNYEQYF
j_call: TRBJ2-7
v_call: TRBV30
clone_size: .
d_call: .

cdr3_nt: TGTGCCAGCAGCCTCGGGACAGGCTACGAGCAGTACTTC
cdr3_aa: CASSLGTGYEQYF
j_call: TRBJ2-7
v_call: TRBV11-3
clone_size: .
d_call: TRBD1

cdr3_nt: TGTGCCGTACTGGGGGGGGTCGGCTACACCTTC
cdr3_aa: CAVLGGVGYTF
j_call: TRBJ1-2
v_call: TRBV28
clone_size: .
d_call: .

cdr3_nt: TGTGCTAGCAGCCCGGGACAGAATGAAAAACTGTTTTTT
cdr3_aa: CASSPGQNEKLFF
j_call: TRBJ1-4
v_call: TRBV7-7
clone_size: once
d_call: TRBD1

cdr3_nt: TGTGCCAGCAGTGAAGCAGGCAGGGGCGGCTACACCTTC
cdr3_aa: CASSEAGRGGYTF
j_call: TRBJ1-2
v_call: TRBV2
clone_size: once
d_call: .

cdr3_nt: TGTGCCAGCAAGGGACAGGCGAACACTGAAGCTTTCTTT
cdr3_aa: CASKGQANTEAFF
j_call: TRBJ1-1
v_call: TRBV3-1/TRBV3-2
clone_size: .
d_call: TRBD1

cdr3_nt: TGTGCCAGCAGCGTAGGGACTACCCCCACCTACAATGAGCAGTTCTTC
cdr3_aa: CASSVGTTPTYNEQFF
j_call: TRBJ2-1
v_call: TRBV9
clone_size: .
d_call: .

cdr3_nt: TGTGCCAGCGGCGACGGAATTTCCCTTTCGGGTTCACCCCTCCACTTT
cdr3_aa: CASGDGISLSGSPLHF
j_call: TRBJ1-6
v_call: TRBV2
clone_size: once
d_call: .

cdr3_nt: TGTGCCAGCACCCAGAGTTTGACTTACGAGCAGTACTTC
cdr3_aa: CASTQSLTYEQYF
j_call: TRBJ2-7
v_call: TRBV28
clone_size: .
d_call: .

cdr3_nt: TGTGCCAGCAGTGACCGAGTAACAGGGGGCGCCTACAATGAGCAGTTCTTC
cdr3_aa: CASSDRVTGGAYNEQFF
j_call: TRBJ2-1
v_call: TRBV25-1
clone_size: few
d_call: TRBD1

cdr3_nt: TGTGCCAGCAGCCAACCCCGAGCTAGCGGGAGGTACGAGCAGTACTTC
cdr3_aa: CASSQPRASGRYEQYF
j_call: TRBJ2-7
v_call: TRBV3-1/TRBV3-2
clone_size: .
d_call: TRBD2

cdr3_nt: TGTGCCAGCAGTAAGTATAGCAATCAGCCCCAGCATTTT
cdr3_aa: CASSKYSNQPQHF
j_call: TRBJ1-5
v_call: TRBV5-6
clone_size: .
d_call: .

cdr3_nt: TGTGCCAGCAGCCCTTACGGGGGGCGGGAGCTGTTTTTT
cdr3_aa: CASSPYGGRELFF
j_call: TRBJ2-2
v_call: TRBV3-1/TRBV3-2
clone_size: .
d_call: .

cdr3_nt: TGTGCCAGCAGCTCCCGGACGAAGGGAAACATTCAGTACTTC
cdr3_aa: CASSSRTKGNIQYF
j_call: TRBJ2-4
v_call: TRBV5-5
clone_size: .
d_call: .

cdr3_nt: TGTGCCAGCAGTAACCTCCGGACAGAAGAGACCCAGTACTTC
cdr3_aa: CASSNLRTEETQYF
j_call: TRBJ2-5
v_call: TRBV6-2/TRBV6-3
clone_size: .
d_call: .

cdr3_nt: TGTGCTAGTGGTTTGGGAATAGCGGGGGGTCCAGATACGCAGTATTTT
cdr3_aa: CASGLGIAGGPDTQYF
j_call: TRBJ2-3
v_call: TRBV12-5
clone_size: .
d_call: TRBD2

cdr3_nt: TGTGCCAGCAGCTCCCTATCATCTTTAAGGGAGACCCAGTACTTC
cdr3_aa: CASSSLSSLRETQYF
j_call: TRBJ2-5
v_call: TRBV7-2
clone_size: once
d_call: .

cdr3_nt: TGTGCCAGCAGCCAATGGGGTCAGCCCCAGCATTTT
cdr3_aa: CASSQWGQPQHF
j_call: TRBJ1-5
v_call: TRBV3-1/TRBV3-2
clone_size: .
d_call: .

cdr3_nt: TGTGCCAGCAGTGAGGCTACAGTGGATGTCAACTATGGCTACACCTTC
cdr3_aa: CASSEATVDVNYGYTF
j_call: TRBJ1-2
v_call: TRBV6-1
clone_size: .
d_call: .

cdr3_nt: TGTGCCAGCCCCCCCTCGCGGATCCCCTACGAGCAGTACTTC
cdr3_aa: CASPPSRIPYEQYF
j_call: TRBJ2-7
v_call: TRBV28
clone_size: .
d_call: .

cdr3_nt: TGCGCCAGCAGCTTGGATAGCGGGCACTATGGCTACACCTTC
cdr3_aa: CASSLDSGHYGYTF
j_call: TRBJ1-2
v_call: TRBV5-1
clone_size: .
d_call: .

cdr3_nt: TGTGCCACCCGAAGGCGGGGGGGCCGTAACAATGAGCAGTTCTTC
cdr3_aa: CATRRRGGRNNEQFF
j_call: TRBJ2-1
v_call: TRBV5-8
clone_size: .
d_call: TRBD2

cdr3_nt: TGTGCCAGCAGTGAGGACCTAGGGATCCCCCAGCATTTT
cdr3_aa: CASSEDLGIPQHF
j_call: TRBJ1-5
v_call: TRBV2
clone_size: .
d_call: .

cdr3_nt: TGCAGCGTTGAAGCCCACACGCTCGGACAGGGACGGTACTTC
cdr3_aa: CSVEAHTLGQGRYF
j_call: TRBJ2-5
v_call: TRBV29-1
clone_size: .
d_call: TRBD1

cdr3_nt: TGTGCCAGCACCATTAACACTGAAGCTTTCTTT
cdr3_aa: CASTINTEAFF
j_call: TRBJ1-1
v_call: TRBV13
clone_size: .
d_call: .

cdr3_nt: TGTGCTAGTGGGATGAGTGCTACGCAGTATTTT
cdr3_aa: CASGMSATQYF
j_call: TRBJ2-3
v_call: TRBV12-5
clone_size: .
d_call: .

cdr3_nt: TGTGCCAGCAGCACCCGCGGGGGATCCTACGAGCAGTACTTC
cdr3_aa: CASSTRGGSYEQYF
j_call: TRBJ2-7
v_call: TRBV9
clone_size: .
d_call: TRBD2

cdr3_nt: TGTGCCAGCAGTTCCCCCCCGTACAATGAGCAGTTCTTC
cdr3_aa: CASSSPPYNEQFF
j_call: TRBJ2-1
v_call: TRBV28
clone_size: .
d_call: .

cdr3_nt: TGTGCCAGCCAGGACAACTCCTACGAGCAGTACTTC
cdr3_aa: CASQDNSYEQYF
j_call: TRBJ2-7
v_call: TRBV28
clone_size: .
d_call: .

cdr3_nt: TGTGCCAGCGGCGGGAGGGGGGGGCCCACAGATACGCAGTATTTT
cdr3_aa: CASGGRGGPTDTQYF
j_call: TRBJ2-3
v_call: TRBV6-6
clone_size: once
d_call: TRBD2

cdr3_nt: TGTGCCAGCAGCTCGCGGGGGGACAGTGAAGCTTTCTTT
cdr3_aa: CASSSRGDSEAFF
j_call: TRBJ1-1
v_call: TRBV5-8
clone_size: .
d_call: TRBD1

cdr3_nt: TGTGCCAGTAGTACTCATTACTCGGCAGATACGCAGTATTTT
cdr3_aa: CASSTHYSADTQYF
j_call: TRBJ2-3
v_call: TRBV19
clone_size: .
d_call: .

cdr3_nt: TGTGCCAGTAGACCCCCGGGGCTTGTGAACACCGGGGAGCTGTTTTTT
cdr3_aa: CASRPPGLVNTGELFF
j_call: TRBJ2-2
v_call: TRBV19
clone_size: .
d_call: .